The 29 T cell receptor beta chains listed next were all sequenced from one sample in a study of blood T cell repertoires in COVID-19. The repertoire was sequenced with immunoSEQ multiplex PCR; TCRdb's copy has only in-frame clones and lacks some. This table holds under 300,000 clones, 88% found once. Specimen: PBMCs or T cells enriched from blood (not recorded which). The source of these receptors is a woman in her 30s who had recovered from COVID-19.

This clone was observed once. The CDR3 DNA reads as TGTGCCAGCAGTTACGGAGCCGGGGAGTTCTTC. Protein sequence: CASSYGAGEFF. The chain links TRBV6-2 or TRBV6-3 to TRBJ2-1; D possibly corresponds to TRBD2 (5 bases). V lost 2 bases to trimming and J lost 14 bases, with 10 bases between them. The length of the CDR3 is 11 residues. The germline CDR1 and CDR2 sequences are MNHEY and SVGEGT.

The V gene is TRBV9, the J gene TRBJ2-3, with 9 nucleotides matching TRBD2. The germline V gene has CDR1 SGDLS and CDR2 YYNGEE. The CDR3 covers 15 residues. V dropped 5 bases and J dropped 4; count of bases not matched to a gene: 8. CDR3 protein: CASSISGRGADTQYF. The CDR3 nucleotides read TGTGCCAGCAGTATTAGCGGGAGAGGGGCAGATACGCAGTATTTT.

The CDR3 loop reads CASSWSAGANPDTQYF. The CDR3 nucleotides are TGCGCCAGCAGCTGGAGCGCGGGAGCAAATCCAGATACGCAGTATTTT. The chain links TRBV5-1 to TRBJ2-3, with 7 bases identical to TRBD2. The germline CDR1 and CDR2 sequences are SGHRS and YFSETQ. J lost 4 bases, V lost 3 bases, and 11 bases had no gene match. The CDR3 extends over 16 amino acids.

This clone occurred once. J is TRBJ2-7 and V is TRBV20-1; 10 bases match TRBD1. The germline V gene has CDR1 DFQATT and CDR2 SNEGSKA (reference sequence). The CDR3 runs 15 residues. V dropped 3 bases and J dropped 1; count of bases not matched to a gene: 6. CDR3 sequence reads: CSASKGTGASYEQYF. In DNA form, the CDR3 reads TGCAGTGCTAGTAAAGGGACAGGGGCATCCTACGAGCAGTACTTC.

The V gene is TRBV3-1 (or the pseudogene TRBV3-2), the J gene TRBJ2-5; D unclear. With 4 bases removed from V and 5 bases from J, the gap between germline ends came to 8 bases. Germline loops: CDR1 LGHDT, CDR2 YNNKEL (reference sequence). CDR3 length: 12 amino acids. The CDR3 is CASSPVLETQYF. The CDR3 DNA follows: TGTGCCAGCAGCCCTGTCCTGGAGACCCAGTACTTC.

This clone appeared a single time. This chain uses TRBV4-1 with TRBJ1-2, with D perhaps TRBD1 (6 bases). The CDR3 spans 15 residues. Germline assignment: CDR1 MGHRA and CDR2 YSYEKL. Trimming took 4 bases from V and 3 from J, leaving 15 bases between them. CDR3 in DNA: TGCGCCAGCAGCCTGGTAGGGGGAAGGGACTATGGCTACACCTTC. Amino acids: CASSLVGGRDYGYTF.

The chain employs TRBV30 and TRBJ1-5; a weak D match, TRBD1 (5 bases). Germline CDR1 reads GTSNPN; CDR2 reads SVGIG (reference sequence). V lost 2 bases, J lost 0 bases, and 11 bases lay in between. The CDR3 contains 15 residues. The CDR3 region has the DNA TGTGCCTGGAGTTCGCAGGGTTATAGCAATCAGCCCCAGCATTTT. It specifies CAWSSQGYSNQPQHF.

The rearrangement joins TRBV4-3 to TRBJ2-1; 8 bases are shared with TRBD2. V lost 5 bases to trimming and J lost 0 bases; unmatched junction nucleotides: 9. The CDR3 sequence is 17 residues long. CDR1 and CDR2 from the germline V gene are LGHNA and YSLEER. CDR3 in DNA: TGCGCCAGCAGCTCCTCAAGCGGGGGCCTCTCCTACAATGAGCAGTTCTTC. Its protein is CASSSSSGGLSYNEQFF.

The CDR3 loop reads CASSLIGTGFDSSYNEQFF. The DNA for the CDR3 is TGTGCCAGCAGCTTAATTGGGACAGGGTTCGACAGCTCCTACAATGAGCAGTTCTTC. The V gene is TRBV7-3, the J gene TRBJ2-1, with 9 bases lining up with TRBD1. The V gene end was trimmed by 1 base and the J gene end by 0 bases; junction bases not matched to a gene: 10. There are 19 residues in the CDR3. From germline, CDR1 is SGHTA and CDR2 FQGTGA.

V is TRBV11-3 and J is TRBJ2-7; 8 bases line up with TRBD1. CDR3 length equals 14 residues. The V gene's germline CDR1 is SGHNT and CDR2 YENEEA. The junction had 6 bases not matched to a gene; V was cut back by 5 bases and J by 3 bases. The CDR3 coding sequence is TGTGCCAGCAGCAGACAGGGGTTGGGCTACGAGCAGTACTTC. Protein product: CASSRQGLGYEQYF.

This clone has just one count. A read error may produce the germline difference seen at one junction end. The chain recombines TRBV29-1 with TRBJ2-3; a weak D match, TRBD1 (6 bases). Germline loops: CDR1 SQVTM, CDR2 ANQGSEA. The CDR3 runs 14 residues. Written as DNA, the CDR3 is TGCAGCGTTGGTGACAGGCGCCTCACAGGTACGCAGTATTTT. Translated, it gives CSVGDRRLTGTQYF.

This sequence joins TRBV11-2 and TRBJ1-1; D call uncertain. The CDR3 extends over 16 amino acids. V was trimmed by 0 bases and J by 0 bases, leaving 11 bases between them. The V gene's germline CDR1 is SGHAT and CDR2 FQNNGV. CDR3 coding DNA: TGTGCCAGCAGCTTAGACTTCTTCAGGTTGAACACTGAAGCTTTCTTT. Translation: CASSLDFFRLNTEAFF.

The V and J genes are TRBV10-3 and TRBJ1-1, with 9 bases identical to TRBD1. Per germline, CDR1 ENHRY and CDR2 SYGVKD. V gave up 6 bases and J gave up 1 base; unmatched junction bases: 9. This CDR3 contains 16 residues. The CDR3 DNA reads TGTGCCATCAGACTCACAGGGGGCCTTTCGAACACTGAAGCTTTCTTT. This sequence encodes CAIRLTGGLSNTEAFF.

The rearrangement links TRBV5-4 to TRBJ2-7; D gene uncertain. Germline V lookup: CDR1 SGHNT, CDR2 YYREEE (reference sequence). This CDR3 is built from 15 residues. Trimming took 4 bases from V and 5 from J, leaving 19 bases between them. The chain's CDR3 is CASSRTITNAHEQYF. The CDR3 DNA follows: TGTGCCAGCAGCCGTACGATAACAAACGCCCACGAGCAGTACTTC.

The CDR3 DNA reads TGTGCCAGCAGTTCCTATAGCGGGGTGGAGACCCAGTACTTC. Protein: CASSSYSGVETQYF. The chain links TRBV6-5 to TRBJ2-5, with 8 bases matching TRBD2. This CDR3 spans 14 amino acids. V lost 4 bases to trimming and J lost 5 bases; unmatched junction nucleotides: 6. CDR1 and CDR2 from the germline V gene are MNHEY and SVGAGI.

The gene calls are TRBV20-1 and TRBJ2-1, with 9 bases identical to TRBD2. V shed 3 bases and J 3 bases; nucleotides not matched to a gene: 6. The CDR3 contains 15 residues. Germline CDR1 DFQATT, CDR2 SNEGSKA (reference sequence). CDR3 nucleotides: TGCAGTGCTAGTGACCCTAGCGGGAACTACAATGAGCAGTTCTTC. Its translation: CSASDPSGNYNEQFF.

The chain links TRBV3-1 (or the pseudogene TRBV3-2) to TRBJ1-1; D not resolved. With 1 base removed from V and 8 bases from J, the gap between germline ends came to 14 bases. The length of the CDR3 is 14 residues. The germline CDR1 and CDR2 sequences are LGHDT and YNNKEL (reference sequence). The chain's CDR3 is CASSQGTGVLEAFF. CDR3 sequence (DNA): TGTGCCAGCAGCCAAGGTACCGGGGTGCTAGAAGCTTTCTTT.

The rearrangement links TRBV24-1 to TRBJ1-2; 7 positions agree with TRBD1. CDR3 length: 12 amino acids. Trimming removed 9 bases from V and 10 bases from J; junction bases left unmatched: 10. Per germline, CDR1 KGHDR and CDR2 SFDVKD. In DNA, the CDR3 is TGTGCCACCCAAGGACAGGACGGAAACTACACCTTC. As protein: CATQGQDGNYTF.

This rearrangement joins TRBV15 to TRBJ1-2, with 7 nucleotides matching TRBD1. The CDR3 runs 17 residues. V dropped 0 bases and J dropped 0; count of bases not matched to a gene: 7. CDR1 LNHNV and CDR2 YYDKDF come from the germline V gene (reference sequence). As DNA, the CDR3 is TGTGCCACCAGCAGAGATCTGGCAGGGGGTTCTAACTATGGCTACACCTTC. It is translated as CATSRDLAGGSNYGYTF. Looking up the rest from reference TRBV15 and TRBJ1-2 gives the full variable domain: DAMVIQNPRYQVTQFGKPVTLSCSQTLNHNVMYWYQQKSSQAPKLLFHYYDKDFNNEADTPDNFQSRRPNTSFCFLDIRSPGLGDTAMYLCATSRDLAGGSNYGYTFGSGTRLTVV.

The genes are TRBV30 and TRBJ1-5; tentatively, D is TRBD1 (6 bases). Germline V gives CDR1 GTSNPN, CDR2 SVGIG (reference sequence). This CDR3 is built from 18 residues. Trimming left V 3 bases short and J 0 bases short, with 21 bases between. CDR3 DNA: TGTGCCTGGAGGGCTGGACAGACGTACCCTCTTAGCAATCAGCCCCAGCATTTT. It is translated as CAWRAGQTYPLSNQPQHF. Drawing the rest from reference TRBV30 and TRBJ1-5, the complete variable domain is SQTIHQWPATLVQPVGSPLSLECTVEGTSNPNLYWYRQAAGRGLQLLFYSVGIGQISSEVPQNLSASRPQDRQFILSSKKLLLSDSGFYLCAWRAGQTYPLSNQPQHFGDGTRLSIL.

This clone has just one count. The J gene is TRBJ1-2, the V gene TRBV11-3, with D possibly being TRBD1 (5 bases). The CDR3 is 15 residues long. Germline V CDR1 and CDR2: SGHNT, YENEEA. The ends were cut back, 8 bases at V and 2 bases at J, with 18 bases in the middle. The CDR3 sequence is CASPPRDCSNYGYTF. DNA for the CDR3: TGTGCCAGCCCCCCCCGGGACTGCTCAAACTATGGCTACACCTTC.

This rearrangement joins TRBV6-2 or TRBV6-3 to TRBJ2-7, with TRBD2 matching 10 bases. The junction had 12 bases not matched to a gene; V was cut back by 2 bases and J by 2 bases. Germline V gene data show CDR1 as MNHEY and CDR2 as SVGEGT. The CDR3 extends over 18 amino acids. CDR3 in amino acids: CASSYPRASGSRAYEQYF. CDR3 coding DNA: TGTGCCAGCAGTTACCCTCGGGCTAGCGGGAGTCGGGCCTACGAGCAGTACTTC.

This chain links TRBV6-5 with TRBJ1-3; no reliable D call. This CDR3 is 14 amino acids long. The germline V and J ends were trimmed by 5 bases and 4 bases, with 12 bases remaining between them. The germline V gene encodes CDR1 MNHEY and CDR2 SVGAGI. Here the CDR3 DNA reads TGTGCCAGCAGTCCCTCGGGTCTCGGAAACACCATATATTTT. Translated, it gives CASSPSGLGNTIYF.

This chain joins TRBV7-9 and TRBJ1-4; the D gene is possibly TRBD1 (5 bases). This CDR3 contains 14 residues. Between the trimmed V and J ends, which lost 3 bases and 10 bases, there was a span of 15 bases. Germline CDR1 is SEHNR and CDR2 is FQNEAQ (reference sequence). As DNA, the CDR3 is TGTGCCAGCAGCTTTGCAGGGAATTGGGCAAAACTGTTTTTT. Its translation is CASSFAGNWAKLFF.

V usage is TRBV9 and J usage is TRBJ1-6; 9 positions match TRBD1. Germline loops: CDR1 SGDLS, CDR2 YYNGEE. The CDR3 loop spans 16 amino acids. Trimming removed 4 bases from V and 5 bases from J; junction bases left unmatched: 7. CDR3: CASSPVGQGNNSPLHF. CDR3 DNA sequence: TGTGCCAGCAGCCCCGTCGGACAGGGGAATAATTCACCCCTCCACTTT.

The chain recombines TRBV28 with TRBJ2-1; the D is unclear. The germline CDR1 and CDR2 sequences are MDHEN and SYDVKM. The CDR3 runs to 13 residues. Trimming removed 3 bases from V and 7 bases from J, with 10 bases in between. CDR3 region: CASSFGVRNEQFF. The CDR3, as DNA: TGTGCCAGCAGTTTTGGAGTTAGGAATGAGCAGTTCTTC.

The CDR3 loop is CASSFRTPNNEQFF. CDR3 in DNA: TGTGCCAGCAGCTTCAGGACACCAAACAATGAGCAGTTCTTC. The chain recombines TRBV11-2 with TRBJ2-1; weak D call: TRBD1 (5 bases). The CDR3 loop spans 14 amino acids. Germline V CDR1 and CDR2: SGHAT, FQNNGV. V lost 3 bases and J lost 5, with 11 bases in between.

CDR3 DNA sequence: TGCGCCAGCAGCCAGGCGACAGTTGGAAACACCATATATTTT. Its protein product is CASSQATVGNTIYF. The chain has TRBV4-3 and TRBJ1-3; tentative D call: TRBD1 (5 bases). Germline lookup yields CDR1 LGHNA and CDR2 YSLEER. CDR3 length equals 14 residues. Trimming removed 3 bases at V and 3 bases at J, with 9 bases between.

The rearrangement links TRBV6-5 to TRBJ1-5, with D possibly TRBD1 on 5 matching bases. Per the germline V gene, CDR1 is MNHEY and CDR2 is SVGAGI. V lost 2 bases to trimming and J lost 4 bases, with 6 bases between them. CDR3 length: 13 residues. CDR3 loop: CASSYGGNQPQHF. The CDR3, as DNA: TGTGCCAGCAGTTACGGGGGGAATCAGCCCCAGCATTTT.